These 20 T cell receptor beta chains share one sample of origin, sequenced in a study of beta chain features in type 1 diabetes. Of the isolated RNA, all was reverse transcribed, and so the sequenced material was expressed TCRB transcripts. Sequencing used immunoSEQ multiplex PCR; TCRdb keeps in-frame clones, though not all of them. The data hold under 400,000 clones, with 12% to 15% observed a single time. The sample taken for sequencing was central memory CD4+ T cells from blood. Receptors were obtained from a young man in good health.

This clone has a handful of counts. The sample has other DNA sequences that encode this CDR3 too. This rearrangement joins TRBV7-2 to TRBJ2-7; D perhaps matches TRBD1 (6 bases). The V and J ends lost 1 base and 2 bases respectively, with 9 bases between them. The length of the CDR3 is 14 residues. Germline CDR1 is SGHTA and CDR2 is FQGNSA. Here the CDR3 reads CASSLGGGPYEQYF. The CDR3 DNA is TGTGCCAGCAGCTTAGGAGGGGGTCCCTACGAGCAGTACTTC.

The chain combines TRBV7-8 with TRBJ2-2; D is undetermined. Trimming removed 5 bases at V and 2 bases at J, with 15 bases between. CDR1 SGHVS and CDR2 FQNEAQ come from the germline V gene. The CDR3 covers 16 residues. The DNA of the CDR3 is TGTGCCAGCAGCCCCCAGAGAGTAGATAACACCGGGGAGCTGTTTTTT. It is translated as CASSPQRVDNTGELFF. The whole variable domain, remainder taken from reference TRBV7-8 and TRBJ2-2, is GAGVSQSPRYKVAKRGQDVALRCDPISGHVSLFWYQQALGQGPEFLTYFQNEAQLDKSGLPSDRFFAERPEGSVSTLKIQRTQQEDSAVYLCASSPQRVDNTGELFFGEGSRLTVL.

This clone has just a few counts. This chain links TRBV19 with TRBJ2-2; 10 nucleotides align to TRBD1. The CDR3 loop spans 14 amino acids. Germline values: CDR1 LNHDA, CDR2 SQIVND (reference sequence). V shed 7 bases, J shed 8 bases, and the junction held 7 bases outside the gene matches. CDR3 protein: CASIKGQGTGELFF. DNA for the CDR3: TGTGCCAGTATAAAGGGACAGGGGACGGGGGAGCTGTTTTTT.

In its sample, this clone was seen a few times. V and J are TRBV5-4 and TRBJ2-3; D perhaps matches TRBD1 (5 bases). V was cut by 1 base and J by 2 bases, with 17 bases left in between. The CDR3 has 17 amino acids. CDR1 SGHNT and CDR2 YYREEE come from the germline V gene (reference sequence). As DNA, the CDR3 is TGTGCCAGCAGCTTGATCTGGGGCAGGGAATCCACAGATACGCAGTATTTT. Its protein is CASSLIWGRESTDTQYF.

The rearrangement uses TRBV7-8 and TRBJ1-2, with no clear D. The CDR3 covers 15 residues. Germline V lookup: CDR1 SGHVS, CDR2 FQNEAQ. V was shortened by 1 base and J by 4 bases, with 13 bases between the two germline ends. In DNA form, the CDR3 reads TGTGCCAGCAGCTTAGAGACCCCAAAGACCTATGGCTACACCTTC. Its translation is CASSLETPKTYGYTF. Filled out from reference TRBV7-8 and TRBJ1-2, the complete variable domain reads GAGVSQSPRYKVAKRGQDVALRCDPISGHVSLFWYQQALGQGPEFLTYFQNEAQLDKSGLPSDRFFAERPEGSVSTLKIQRTQQEDSAVYLCASSLETPKTYGYTFGSGTRLTVV.

V gene TRBV21-1 combines with J gene TRBJ2-7. TRBV21-1 is labeled a pseudogene. This CDR3 is 14 amino acids long. The CDR3 sequence is CASKPGPALDEQYF. The CDR3 DNA reads as TGTGCCAGCAAACCGGGACCGGCGCTCGACGAGCAGTACTTC.

This clone was observed a handful of times. The chain uses TRBV19 and TRBJ2-6, with 7 bases aligning to TRBD1. The CDR3 covers 17 residues. Germline V gene lookup returns CDR1 LNHDA and CDR2 SQIVND (reference sequence). The V and J ends lost 4 bases and 0 bases, in that order; junction bases with no gene match: 6. The CDR3 region is CASSTGQASSGANVLTF. CDR3 nucleotides: TGTGCCAGTAGTACCGGACAGGCAAGCTCTGGGGCCAACGTCCTGACTTTC.

J is TRBJ1-5 and V is TRBV19, with D possibly matching TRBD1 (5 bases). The germline V gene has CDR1 LNHDA and CDR2 SQIVND (reference sequence). This CDR3 spans 14 amino acids. Trimming stripped 5 bases from V and 2 bases from J, with 10 bases between. DNA for the CDR3: TGTGCCAGTAGTGAGAGGGACGGCAATCAGCCCCAGCATTTT. This translates into CASSERDGNQPQHF.

CDR3 amino acids: CASSPTAPDTQYF. Written as DNA, the CDR3 is TGTGCCAGTAGTCCTACGGCCCCGGATACGCAGTATTTT. The V call is TRBV19, the J call TRBJ2-3; D is uncertain. V was cut by 5 bases and J by 6 bases, with 12 bases left in between. This CDR3 is 13 amino acids long. CDR1 is LNHDA and CDR2 is SQIVND in the germline V gene (reference sequence). The full variable domain, with the rest looked up from reference TRBV19 and TRBJ2-3, is DGGITQSPKYLFRKEGQNVTLSCEQNLNHDAMYWYRQDPGQGLRLIYYSQIVNDFQKGDIAEGYSVSREKKESFPLTVTSAQKNPTAFYLCASSPTAPDTQYFGPGTRLTVL.

The chain combines TRBV11-2 with TRBJ2-7; the D is unclear. V was pared by 5 bases and J by 2 bases, with 13 bases between. Looked up from germline, CDR1 is SGHAT and CDR2 is FQNNGV. The CDR3 is made up of 14 amino acids. The CDR3 region has the DNA TGTGCCAGCAGCCCATCCCCCGGCGCCTACGAGCAGTACTTC. Protein product: CASSPSPGAYEQYF.

This clone appeared a few times. The chain couples TRBV6-5 to TRBJ2-1; 7 nucleotides match TRBD2. The CDR3 sequence is 15 residues long. The junction had 14 bases not matched to a gene; V was cut back by 7 bases and J by 8 bases. Germline V CDR1 and CDR2: MNHEY, SVGAGI. The CDR3 nucleotides read TGTGCCAGCACCTCCGGGACTAAAAGACGGGATGAGCAGTTCTTC. Its translation is CASTSGTKRRDEQFF.

In regard to this clone: Other DNA sequences in this sample translate to the same CDR3. The chain joins TRBV19 to TRBJ1-2, with D possibly matching TRBD1 (6 bases). Trimming stripped 7 bases from V and 5 bases from J, with 14 bases between. The germline gives CDR1 LNHDA, CDR2 SQIVND (reference sequence). The CDR3 has 13 residues. The CDR3 DNA is TGTGCCAGTACCCTGGGCAGGGGATATGGCTACACCTTC. Amino acids: CASTLGRGYGYTF. Variable domain in full (rest from reference TRBV19 and TRBJ1-2): DGGITQSPKYLFRKEGQNVTLSCEQNLNHDAMYWYRQDPGQGLRLIYYSQIVNDFQKGDIAEGYSVSREKKESFPLTVTSAQKNPTAFYLCASTLGRGYGYTFGSGTRLTVV.

This clone was seen only a few times. The rearrangement joins TRBV6-5 to TRBJ2-7; D call uncertain. The V end was cut by 6 bases, the J end by 3 bases, with 9 bases between. Germline V CDR1 and CDR2: MNHEY, SVGAGI. The CDR3 covers 12 residues. The CDR3 region is CASSYQLYEQYV. The DNA of the CDR3 is TGTGCCAGCAGCTATCAGCTCTACGAGCAGTACGTC.

This clone was seen a few times. J is TRBJ2-3 and V is TRBV15; D is possibly TRBD2 (6 bases). Germline V gene data show CDR1 as LNHNV and CDR2 as YYDKDF (reference sequence). V lost 1 base, J lost 2 bases, and 10 bases lay in between. The CDR3 sequence is 15 residues long. CDR3 nucleotides: TGTGCCACCAGCAGAGGGGGCGGGATCACAGATACGCAGTATTTT. This gives the protein CATSRGGGITDTQYF. The variable domain in full, completed from reference TRBV15 and TRBJ2-3, reads DAMVIQNPRYQVTQFGKPVTLSCSQTLNHNVMYWYQQKSSQAPKLLFHYYDKDFNNEADTPDNFQSRRPNTSFCFLDIRSPGLGDTAMYLCATSRGGGITDTQYFGPGTRLTVL.

This clone was observed a handful of times. CDR3 loop: CASSQTGKGNQPQHF. DNA for the CDR3: TGCGCCAGCAGCCAAACGGGTAAGGGCAATCAGCCCCAGCATTTT. The chain has TRBV4-3 and TRBJ1-5; the D is unclear. This CDR3 comprises 15 residues. In germline, CDR1 is LGHNA, CDR2 YSLEER. The V end lost 2 bases, the J end lost 2 bases, and 10 bases lay between the germline ends.

This clone was seen only a few times. The chain combines TRBV19 with TRBJ1-1, with TRBD1 matching over 10 bases. V shed 5 bases and J 3 bases; nucleotides not matched to a gene: 6. The CDR3 has 15 residues. The germline V gene has CDR1 LNHDA and CDR2 SQIVND (reference sequence). CDR3 loop: CASSPEGTGDTEAFF. The CDR3 nucleotides are TGTGCCAGTAGTCCTGAGGGGACAGGGGACACTGAAGCTTTCTTT.

There are a few counts of this clone. This chain joins TRBV6-5 and TRBJ2-7, with D possibly being TRBD2 (5 bases). CDR1 MNHEY and CDR2 SVGAGI come from the germline V gene. This CDR3 comprises 13 residues. Between the trimmed V and J ends, which lost 6 bases and 2 bases, there was a span of 11 bases. In nucleotides, the CDR3 is TGTGCCAGCAGGAGCGGTTACACCTACGAGCAGTACGTC. Translation gives CASRSGYTYEQYV.

The rearrangement links TRBV2 to TRBJ2-3; weak D call: TRBD1 (7 bases). With 4 bases removed from V and 1 base from J, the gap between germline ends came to 15 bases. The length of the CDR3 is 16 residues. The germline V gene has CDR1 SNHLY and CDR2 FYNNEI. CDR3 amino acids: CASSGGGGGGTDTQYF. CDR3 nucleotide sequence: TGTGCCAGCAGTGGAGGGGGCGGAGGGGGCACAGATACGCAGTATTTT.

This clone was seen only a few times. The chain combines TRBV7-3 with TRBJ1-1; D unclear. Trimming removed 5 bases from V and 0 bases from J, with 22 bases in between. The CDR3 runs 18 residues. Germline loops: CDR1 SGHTA, CDR2 FQGTGA. The CDR3 DNA follows: TGTGCCAGCAGCACCCCGGATTGGGGTACCCGCCTGAACACTGAAGCTTTCTTT. Translation: CASSTPDWGTRLNTEAFF. Complete variable domain (other parts from reference TRBV7-3 and TRBJ1-1): GAGVSQTPSNKVTEKGKYVELRCDPISGHTALYWYRQSLGQGPEFLIYFQGTGAADDSGLPNDRFFAVRPEGSVSTLKIQRTERGDSAVYLCASSTPDWGTRLNTEAFFGQGTRLTVV.

The chain joins TRBV6-5 to TRBJ1-6; no definite D call. This CDR3 contains 14 residues. V dropped 4 bases and J dropped 8 bases, with 12 bases sitting between them. From germline, CDR1 is MNHEY and CDR2 SVGAGI. In DNA, the CDR3 is TGTGCCAGCAGTTTGGATGGAAGGGATTCACCCCTCCACTTT. Translated: CASSLDGRDSPLHF.